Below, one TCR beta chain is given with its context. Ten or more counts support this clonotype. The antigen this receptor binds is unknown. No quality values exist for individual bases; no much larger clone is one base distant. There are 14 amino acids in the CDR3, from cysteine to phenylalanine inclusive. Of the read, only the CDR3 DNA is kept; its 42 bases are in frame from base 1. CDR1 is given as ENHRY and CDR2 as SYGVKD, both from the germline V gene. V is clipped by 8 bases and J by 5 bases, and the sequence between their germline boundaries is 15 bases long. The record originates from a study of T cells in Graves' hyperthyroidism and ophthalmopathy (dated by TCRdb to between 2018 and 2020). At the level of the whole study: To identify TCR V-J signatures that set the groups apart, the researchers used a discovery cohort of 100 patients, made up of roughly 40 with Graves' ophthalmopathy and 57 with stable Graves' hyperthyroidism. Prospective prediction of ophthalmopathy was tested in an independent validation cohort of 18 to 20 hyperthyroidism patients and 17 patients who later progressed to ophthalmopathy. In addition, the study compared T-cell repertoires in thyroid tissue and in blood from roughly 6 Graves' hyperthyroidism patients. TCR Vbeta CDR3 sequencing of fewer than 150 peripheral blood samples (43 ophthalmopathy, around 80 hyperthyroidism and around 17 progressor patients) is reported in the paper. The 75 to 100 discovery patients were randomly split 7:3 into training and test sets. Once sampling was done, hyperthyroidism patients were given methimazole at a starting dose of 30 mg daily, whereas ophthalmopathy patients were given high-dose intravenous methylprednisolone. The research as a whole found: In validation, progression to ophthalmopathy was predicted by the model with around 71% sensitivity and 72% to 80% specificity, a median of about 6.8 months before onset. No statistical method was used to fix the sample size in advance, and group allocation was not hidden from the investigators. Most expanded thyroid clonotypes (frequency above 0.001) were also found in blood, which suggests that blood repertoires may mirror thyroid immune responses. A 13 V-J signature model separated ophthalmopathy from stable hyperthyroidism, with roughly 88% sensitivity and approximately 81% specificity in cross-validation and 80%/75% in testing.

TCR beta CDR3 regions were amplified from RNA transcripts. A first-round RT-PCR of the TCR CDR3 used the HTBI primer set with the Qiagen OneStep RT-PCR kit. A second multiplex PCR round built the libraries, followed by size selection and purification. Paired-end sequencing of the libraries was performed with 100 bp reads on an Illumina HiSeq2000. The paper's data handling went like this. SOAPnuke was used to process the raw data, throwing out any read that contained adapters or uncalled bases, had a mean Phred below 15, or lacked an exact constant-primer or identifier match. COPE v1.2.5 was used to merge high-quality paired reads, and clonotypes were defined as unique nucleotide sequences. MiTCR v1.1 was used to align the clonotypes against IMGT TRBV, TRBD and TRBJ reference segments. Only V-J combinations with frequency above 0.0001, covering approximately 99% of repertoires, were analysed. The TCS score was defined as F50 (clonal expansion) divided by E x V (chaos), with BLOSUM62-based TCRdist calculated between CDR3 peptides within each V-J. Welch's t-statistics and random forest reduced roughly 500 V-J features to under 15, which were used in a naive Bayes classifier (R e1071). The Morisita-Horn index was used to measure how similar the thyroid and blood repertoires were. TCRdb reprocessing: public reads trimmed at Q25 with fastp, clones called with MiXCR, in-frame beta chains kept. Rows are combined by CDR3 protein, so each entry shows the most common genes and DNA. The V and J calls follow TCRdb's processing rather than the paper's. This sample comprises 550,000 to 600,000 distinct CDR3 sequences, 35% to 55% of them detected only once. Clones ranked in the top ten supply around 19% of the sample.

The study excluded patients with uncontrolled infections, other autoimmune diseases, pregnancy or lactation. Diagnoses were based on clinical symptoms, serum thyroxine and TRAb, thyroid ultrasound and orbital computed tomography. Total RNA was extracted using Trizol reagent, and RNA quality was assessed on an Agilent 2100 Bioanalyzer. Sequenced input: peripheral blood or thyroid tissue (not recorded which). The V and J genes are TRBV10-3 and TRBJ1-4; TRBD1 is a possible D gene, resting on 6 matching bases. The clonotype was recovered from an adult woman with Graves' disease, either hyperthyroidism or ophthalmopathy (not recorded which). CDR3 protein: CAIGGWQGNEKLFF. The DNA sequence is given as TGTGCCATCGGAGGGTGGCAGGGGAATGAAAAACTGTTTTTT.